The 8 T cell receptor beta chains below were found in one sample sequenced in a study of blood T cell repertoires in COVID-19. The protocol was immunoSEQ multiplex PCR, while the TCRdb copy is restricted to in-frame clones and leaves out a portion. The sample shows 90,000 to 100,000 clones, 75% to 90% of them seen only once. Sequenced input: peripheral blood. Receptor source: a man aged 55 to 70 with COVID-19, enrolled during active disease.

This clone was seen a handful of times. This rearrangement joins TRBV2 to TRBJ2-5; D uncertain. CDR3 length: 14 amino acids. Germline V CDR1 and CDR2: SNHLY, FYNNEI. V dropped 8 bases and J dropped 7 bases, with 20 bases sitting between them. The CDR3 here is CASSLWKTSGTQYF. CDR3 DNA: TGTGCCAGCTCTCTTTGGAAGACAAGTGGGACCCAGTACTTC.

V usage is TRBV10-3 and J usage is TRBJ1-3, with 8 bases fitting TRBD1. The length of the CDR3 is 15 residues. V shed 11 bases and J 0 bases; nucleotides not matched to a gene: 9. CDR1 ENHRY and CDR2 SYGVKD come from the germline V gene. The CDR3: CASGGRQSSGNTIYF. CDR3 bases: TGTGCCTCAGGGGGCCGCCAGAGCTCTGGAAACACCATATATTTT.

The CDR3: CATSESGTGDWQPQHF. DNA for the CDR3: TGTGCCACCAGTGAATCCGGGACAGGGGATTGGCAGCCCCAGCATTTT. The chain links TRBV24-1 to TRBJ1-5; TRBD1 matches at 10 bases. Germline V lookup: CDR1 KGHDR, CDR2 SFDVKD. V was clipped by 4 bases and J by 7 bases; unmatched bases: 9. CDR3 length equals 16 residues.

The chain combines TRBV9 with TRBJ2-7; maybe TRBD2 (6 bases). In germline, CDR1 is SGDLS, CDR2 YYNGEE. V was shortened by 0 bases and J by 2 bases, with 9 bases between the two germline ends. The CDR3 sequence is 14 residues long. Here the CDR3 DNA reads TGTGCCAGCAGCGTAGGGTCTAGCGCCTACGAGCAGTACTTC. Translated: CASSVGSSAYEQYF.

This clone is a singleton in its sample. J is TRBJ2-1 and V is TRBV24-1; TRBD1 matches at 8 bases. The germline V gene has CDR1 KGHDR and CDR2 SFDVKD. Trimming took 7 bases from V and 3 from J; bases not matched to a gene: 7. There are 15 residues in the CDR3. The CDR3: CATRLGQGNYNEQFF. The CDR3 nucleotides read TGTGCCACCAGGTTAGGACAGGGAAACTACAATGAGCAGTTCTTC.

CDR3 in amino acids: CASSQGIHRGKNQPQHF. The CDR3 DNA reads as TGCGCCAGCAGCCAAGGTATTCACAGGGGTAAAAATCAGCCCCAGCATTTT. V usage is TRBV4-1 and J usage is TRBJ1-5; 7 bases agree with TRBD1. The V and J ends lost 1 base and 4 bases, in that order; junction bases with no gene match: 10. The germline gives CDR1 MGHRA, CDR2 YSYEKL. The CDR3 has 17 amino acids.

The chain couples TRBV15 to TRBJ1-6; perhaps TRBD1 as D (6 bases). Germline CDR1 and CDR2: LNHNV and YYDKDF (reference sequence). CDR3 size: 15 residues. The V and J ends lost 2 bases and 10 bases respectively, with 15 bases between them. CDR3 protein: CATSRLYRVGSPLHF. The CDR3 DNA follows: TGTGCCACCAGCAGACTCTACAGGGTAGGGTCACCCCTCCACTTT.

The chain couples TRBV5-1 to TRBJ2-1; D is ambiguous. Germline values: CDR1 SGHRS, CDR2 YFSETQ. The CDR3 runs 16 residues. The V end lost 0 bases, the J end lost 2 bases, and 12 bases lay between the germline ends. CDR3 sequence (DNA): TGCGCCAGCAGCTTGGCCAGCGCACCCACCTACAATGAGCAGTTCTTC. Amino acids: CASSLASAPTYNEQFF.